One sample yielded the 32 T cell receptor beta chains listed below, sequenced in a study of OX40 agonist ivuxolimab in advanced cancers. Using immunoSEQ multiplex PCR, the repertoire was profiled, and TCRdb retains in-frame clones only, with some absent. The sample has 150,000 to 180,000 clones, around 94% seen once; the top ten hold approximately 0.32%. Sequencing was performed on CD4+ or CD8+ T cells sorted from blood, taken in a trial of the OX40 agonist ivuxolimab. The receptor source for this set is an adult with an advanced solid tumor such as melanoma, head and neck, liver or kidney cancer.

In nucleotides, the CDR3 is TGCGCCAGCAGCACAGGACCGCACGAGCAGTACTTC. This gives the protein CASSTGPHEQYF. The gene calls are TRBV5-1 and TRBJ2-7; possibly TRBD1 for D (5 bases). There are 12 residues in the CDR3. Germline V gene lookup returns CDR1 SGHRS and CDR2 YFSETQ. Trimming removed 4 bases at V and 5 bases at J, with 10 bases between.

The V gene is TRBV7-9, the J gene TRBJ2-7; D gene uncertain. Germline CDR1 SEHNR, CDR2 FQNEAQ (reference sequence). The V end lost 4 bases, the J end lost 4 bases, and 11 bases lay between the germline ends. The CDR3 totals 13 residues. The chain's CDR3 is CASSSPTWYEQYF. The CDR3 DNA reads TGTGCCAGCAGCTCCCCGACTTGGTACGAGCAGTACTTC.

The rearrangement joins TRBV6-1 to TRBJ1-5, with D unclear. In germline, CDR1 is MNHNS, CDR2 SASEGT. V was clipped by 2 bases and J by 7 bases, with 15 bases between them. The CDR3 is 15 amino acids. CDR3 coding DNA: TGTGCCAGCAGTGAACCTCGAAGGGAGGAACAGCCCCAGCATTTT. This gives the protein CASSEPRREEQPQHF.

The J gene is TRBJ1-4, the V gene TRBV5-6; D is undetermined. Germline V gives CDR1 SGHDT, CDR2 YYEEEE. Trimming stripped 0 bases from V and 7 bases from J, with 7 bases between. This CDR3 comprises 13 residues. The CDR3 DNA sequence: TGTGCCAGCAGCTTGGTATCGGGTGAAAAACTGTTTTTT. Amino acid sequence: CASSLVSGEKLFF.

The CDR3 DNA reads as TGTGCCAGCGGAGGGACAGTCTACGAGCAGTACTTC. It translates to CASGGTVYEQYF. The chain links TRBV28 to TRBJ2-7, with D tentatively TRBD1 (7 bases). The V and J ends lost 8 bases and 3 bases respectively, with 11 bases between them. Germline assignment: CDR1 MDHEN and CDR2 SYDVKM. The CDR3 loop spans 12 amino acids.

The rearrangement uses TRBV7-3 and TRBJ2-5; tentative D call: TRBD1 (6 bases). The V gene lost 5 bases and the J gene lost 6 bases, with 16 bases spanning the gap. There are 14 residues in the CDR3. Looked up from germline, CDR1 is SGHTA and CDR2 is FQGTGA. CDR3 in DNA: TGTGCCAGCAGCATACAGGGATTAGCAAAGACCCAGTACTTC. Translated: CASSIQGLAKTQYF.

The chain combines TRBV5-1 with TRBJ1-1; 10 nucleotides match TRBD1. J was trimmed by 4 bases and V by 5 bases; bases with no gene match: 8. Looked up from germline, CDR1 is SGHRS and CDR2 is YFSETQ. This CDR3 region has 15 residues. The CDR3 sequence is CASSTRQGASTEAFF. The CDR3 bases are TGCGCCAGCAGTACCCGACAGGGGGCCTCCACTGAAGCTTTCTTT.

This chain links TRBV6-6 with TRBJ1-1; no definite D call. V gave up 2 bases and J gave up 3 bases, with 10 bases separating them. This CDR3 has 14 residues. Germline CDR1 is MNHNY and CDR2 is SVGAGI (reference sequence). CDR3 bases: TGTGCCAGCAGTTACCGCCCTAGCGACACTGAAGCTTTCTTT. Translation: CASSYRPSDTEAFF.

The chain couples TRBV4-3 to TRBJ1-2; 10 bases are shared with TRBD1. The length of the CDR3 is 15 residues. The trim removed 0 bases at V and 6 bases at J, leaving 4 bases unmatched. Germline values: CDR1 LGHNA, CDR2 YSLEER. CDR3 amino acids: CASSQDPGQGHGYTF. The CDR3 DNA is TGCGCCAGCAGCCAAGACCCGGGACAGGGGCATGGCTACACCTTC.

The gene calls are TRBV10-3 and TRBJ2-7; D not resolved. CDR1 ENHRY and CDR2 SYGVKD come from the germline V gene. CDR3 length: 12 amino acids. Trimming left V 11 bases short and J 3 bases short, with 14 bases between. This chain's CDR3 is CASRSANYEQYF. In DNA, the CDR3 is TGTGCCTCACGTTCGGCCAACTACGAGCAGTACTTC.

V usage is TRBV7-9 and J usage is TRBJ1-2; the D gene is possibly TRBD1 (6 bases). The CDR3 runs to 14 residues. Germline values: CDR1 SEHNR, CDR2 FQNEAQ (reference sequence). Trimming shortened V by 5 bases and J by 5 bases, and 15 bases separated the two germline ends. In DNA form, the CDR3 reads TGTGCCAGCAGCCCGCGCAGGGGTTTATATGGCTACACCTTC. Amino acid sequence: CASSPRRGLYGYTF.

The chain has TRBV6-5 and TRBJ2-7; D unclear. V shed 2 bases and J shed 6 bases, with 14 bases lying between them. CDR3 length: 14 amino acids. The germline V gene encodes CDR1 MNHEY and CDR2 SVGAGI. CDR3 sequence reads: CASSYLERTSEQYF. The CDR3 bases are TGTGCCAGCAGTTACCTTGAAAGGACCAGCGAGCAGTACTTC.

The rearrangement uses TRBV6-5 and TRBJ2-7, with D maybe TRBD1 (5 bases). CDR3 size: 13 residues. The germline CDR1 and CDR2 sequences are MNHEY and SVGAGI. V was pared by 5 bases and J by 4 bases, with 12 bases between. CDR3 sequence: CASSPTTDYEQYF. CDR3 sequence (DNA): TGTGCCAGCAGTCCGACGACAGATTACGAGCAGTACTTC.

CDR3 sequence reads: CSVRDPYSYEQYF. In nucleotides, the CDR3 is TGCAGCGTACGGGACCCTTACTCCTACGAGCAGTACTTC. The chain has TRBV29-1 and TRBJ2-7, with D perhaps matching TRBD1 or TRBD2 (5 bases each). The V gene's germline CDR1 is SQVTM and CDR2 ANQGSEA. The V and J ends lost 6 bases and 0 bases respectively, with 12 bases between them. CDR3 size: 13 residues.

J is TRBJ2-7 and V is TRBV18; possible D gene TRBD1, 6 bases. The CDR3 is 14 residues long. Germline V gene sequence: CDR1 KGHSH, CDR2 LQKENI. Between the trimmed V and J ends, which lost 3 bases and 0 bases, there was a span of 9 bases. CDR3 DNA: TGTGCCAGCTCACCCGGACAGTACTCCTACGAGCAGTACTTC. Translating gives CASSPGQYSYEQYF.

The chain joins TRBV5-1 to TRBJ2-6; D might be TRBD1 or TRBD2, each matching 5 bases. Trimming shortened V by 7 bases and J by 1 base, and 15 bases separated the two germline ends. Germline CDR1 is SGHRS and CDR2 is YFSETQ. The CDR3 runs 16 residues. CDR3 nucleotides: TGCGCCAGCTCAGAGGGGAGCGTATCTGGGGCCAACGTCCTGACTTTC. The encoded protein is CASSEGSVSGANVLTF.

The V call is TRBV19, the J call TRBJ2-7; TRBD2 might be the D (6 bases). The germline CDR1 and CDR2 sequences are LNHDA and SQIVND (reference sequence). The CDR3 runs to 17 residues. Trimming cost V 3 bases and J 0 bases, with 18 bases left between them. The CDR3 sequence is CASSMGARDSHSYEQYF. The CDR3 nucleotides read TGTGCCAGTAGTATGGGCGCCCGGGACTCCCACTCCTACGAGCAGTACTTC.

The J gene is TRBJ2-6, the V gene TRBV6-5; D is unclear. Trimming took 6 bases from V and 0 from J, leaving 9 bases between them. The CDR3 totals 15 residues. Per the germline V gene, CDR1 is MNHEY and CDR2 is SVGAGI. DNA for the CDR3: TGTGCCAGCAGACCCGAACACTCTGGGGCCAACGTCCTGACTTTC. It yields the protein CASRPEHSGANVLTF.

V gene TRBV30 combines with J gene TRBJ1-2; D gene unclear. The V end lost 4 bases, the J end lost 8 bases, and 11 bases lay between the germline ends. The CDR3 is made up of 11 amino acids. Germline V gene lookup returns CDR1 GTSNPN and CDR2 SVGIG (reference sequence). CDR3 region: CAWTRRAGYTF. The DNA of the CDR3 is TGTGCCTGGACTCGGAGGGCCGGCTACACCTTC.

The chain carries TRBV6-6 and TRBJ1-1; 10 bases fit TRBD1. The CDR3 has 14 amino acids. Germline CDR1 reads MNHNY; CDR2 reads SVGAGI (reference sequence). V shed 6 bases and J 4 bases; nucleotides not matched to a gene: 5. The CDR3 coding sequence is TGTGCCAGCAGAGCCTGGACAGGGGGCACTGAAGCTTTCTTT. Amino acids: CASRAWTGGTEAFF.

The chain carries TRBV19 and TRBJ1-1; D is possibly TRBD1 (6 bases). Trimming pared 5 bases from V and 3 bases from J, leaving 10 bases between. Germline V gene data show CDR1 as LNHDA and CDR2 as SQIVND (reference sequence). The CDR3 loop spans 13 amino acids. The CDR3 reads CASSWNRDTEAFF. CDR3 nucleotide sequence: TGTGCCAGTAGTTGGAACAGGGACACTGAAGCTTTCTTT. Looking up the rest from reference TRBV19 and TRBJ1-1 gives the full variable domain: DGGITQSPKYLFRKEGQNVTLSCEQNLNHDAMYWYRQDPGQGLRLIYYSQIVNDFQKGDIAEGYSVSREKKESFPLTVTSAQKNPTAFYLCASSWNRDTEAFFGQGTRLTVV.

The rearrangement joins TRBV19 to TRBJ2-1, with 9 bases matching TRBD2. J lost 6 bases, V lost 1 base, and 4 bases had no gene match. This CDR3 comprises 15 residues. Per germline, CDR1 LNHDA and CDR2 SQIVND (reference sequence). The CDR3 reads CASSIGSGRGNEQFF. Written as DNA, the CDR3 is TGTGCCAGTAGTATAGGTAGCGGGAGAGGCAATGAGCAGTTCTTC.

This clone was picked up a small number of times. This chain joins TRBV11-2 and TRBJ1-1, with D maybe TRBD1 (5 bases). This CDR3 spans 14 amino acids. With 3 bases removed from V and 1 base from J, the gap between germline ends came to 9 bases. The germline gives CDR1 SGHAT, CDR2 FQNNGV. The CDR3, as DNA: TGTGCCAGCAGCTTGGACACCTGGAACACTGAAGCTTTCTTT. Its protein product is CASSLDTWNTEAFF.

The chain recombines TRBV7-9 with TRBJ1-1; unclear D gene. The V gene lost 5 bases and the J gene lost 5 bases, with 12 bases spanning the gap. This CDR3 comprises 13 residues. The V gene's germline CDR1 is SEHNR and CDR2 FQNEAQ (reference sequence). The CDR3 region is CASSQEIRTEAFF. CDR3 nucleotides: TGTGCCAGCAGCCAAGAGATCAGGACTGAAGCTTTCTTT.

This sequence joins TRBV5-1 and TRBJ2-7; the D gene is possibly TRBD2 (5 bases). There are 11 residues in the CDR3. Germline CDR1 SGHRS, CDR2 YFSETQ. V was cut by 3 bases and J by 9 bases, with 10 bases left in between. DNA of the CDR3: TGCGCCAGCAGCTCCGGGGTCGCGCAGTACTTC. Amino acid sequence: CASSSGVAQYF.

This clone was observed a single time. The gene calls are TRBV5-4 and TRBJ2-3, with a tentative D call TRBD2 (6 bases). CDR3 size: 16 residues. Between the trimmed V and J ends, which lost 4 bases and 0 bases, there was a span of 15 bases. Germline V CDR1 and CDR2: SGHNT, YYREEE (reference sequence). CDR3: CASSQGLPFSTDTQYF. As DNA, the CDR3 is TGTGCCAGCAGCCAGGGACTTCCTTTTAGCACAGATACGCAGTATTTT.

The CDR3 protein is CASSLARGATLSYNEQFF. CDR3 coding DNA: TGCGCCAGCAGCTTGGCCAGAGGGGCTACCCTCTCCTACAATGAGCAGTTCTTC. V usage is TRBV5-1 and J usage is TRBJ2-1; D might be TRBD1 or TRBD2, each matching 5 bases. This CDR3 is built from 18 residues. Germline V gene lookup returns CDR1 SGHRS and CDR2 YFSETQ. V was pared by 0 bases and J by 0 bases, with 16 bases between.

In DNA, the CDR3 is TGTGCCAGCGGGGCGACGCATGCTTCTGGAAACACCATATATTTT. Translation gives CASGATHASGNTIYF. The V gene is TRBV19, the J gene TRBJ1-3; possible D gene TRBD1, 5 bases. From germline, CDR1 is LNHDA and CDR2 SQIVND (reference sequence). The CDR3 is made up of 15 amino acids. V was pared by 9 bases and J by 1 base, with 16 bases between.

The chain is built from TRBV7-2 and TRBJ2-3; 8 nucleotides match TRBD2. Germline loops: CDR1 SGHTA, CDR2 FQGNSA. V was pared by 4 bases and J by 1 base, with 4 bases of the junction left unmatched. The CDR3 consists of 15 residues. CDR3 loop: CASSSLADGTDTQYF. CDR3 DNA sequence: TGTGCCAGCAGCTCACTAGCGGATGGCACAGATACGCAGTATTTT. Using reference TRBV7-2 and TRBJ2-3 for the parts outside the CDR3, the full variable domain is GAGVSQSPSNKVTEKGKDVELRCDPISGHTALYWYRQSLGQGLEFLIYFQGNSAPDKSGLPSDRFSAERTGGSVSTLTIQRTQQEDSAVYLCASSSLADGTDTQYFGPGTRLTVL.

Notes on this clone: The germline gene is not matched at one end of the junction; a read error may be the cause. The rearrangement links TRBV5-4 to TRBJ1-1, with D unclear. The CDR3 sequence is 14 residues long. Germline CDR1 and CDR2: SGHNT and YYREEE (reference sequence). The CDR3 nucleotides read TGTGCCAGCAGCTTGGGACACCTGAACGCTGAAGCTTTCTTT. Encoded protein: CASSLGHLNAEAFF.

The J gene is TRBJ2-7, the V gene TRBV28, with 7 bases fitting TRBD2. V lost 8 bases and J lost 0; bases outside the gene matches: 10. CDR1 and CDR2 from the germline V gene are MDHEN and SYDVKM. The CDR3 covers 15 residues. The CDR3 loop reads CASETGTISSYEQYF. CDR3 nucleotide sequence: TGTGCCAGCGAAACCGGGACTATAAGCTCCTACGAGCAGTACTTC.

CDR3 region: CASSSRRGGRTDTQYF. CDR3 DNA: TGTGCCAGCAGCTCCCGGAGGGGGGGCCGGACAGATACGCAGTATTTT. The chain couples TRBV7-2 to TRBJ2-3; D is perhaps TRBD2 (7 bases). V lost 4 bases, J lost 3 bases, and 17 bases lay in between. The CDR3 extends over 16 amino acids. Germline V CDR1 and CDR2: SGHTA, FQGNSA.